Each of the 10 T cell receptor beta chains below was sequenced from the same sample in a study of post-analysis software for immune sequencing data. Study results and caveats: Patients showed TRBV5-6, TRBV5-1 and TRBV20-1 among 4 or 5 TRBV segments more frequent than in controls.

Each TCR beta cDNA library carried unique molecular identifiers. TCRdb passed the PCR reads through MiXCR, listing each CDR3 protein once. The sample contains hundreds of thousands of distinct CDR3 sequences, 55% to 60% of which appear only once. Their antigens remain unidentified. The sample comprised blood. These receptors all come from a girl aged 2 to 10 with multiple sclerosis.

The chain uses TRBV11-2 and TRBJ2-7; D not certain. CDR3 length equals 13 residues. The V end lost 2 bases, the J end lost 12 bases, and 17 bases lay between the germline ends. Looked up from germline, CDR1 is SGHAT and CDR2 is FQNNGV. The CDR3 loop is CASSLTPEGVGYF. Written as DNA, the CDR3 is TGTGCCAGCAGCTTAACCCCAGAAGGAGTAGGGTACTTC.

This chain links TRBV4-1 with TRBJ2-3, with TRBD2 matching 10 bases. Germline trimming cut 0 bases from V and 1 base from J; bases unmatched to any gene: 4. Germline loops: CDR1 MGHRA, CDR2 YSYEKL. This CDR3 contains 17 residues. The DNA for the CDR3 is TGCGCCAGCAGCCAAGAAGGAGGGACTAGCGGCACAGATACGCAGTATTTT. This encodes CASSQEGGTSGTDTQYF.

This chain joins TRBV29-1 and TRBJ1-1; D possibly corresponds to TRBD1 (5 bases). Looked up from germline, CDR1 is SQVTM and CDR2 is ANQGSEA. This CDR3 spans 12 amino acids. V shed 7 bases and J shed 3 bases, with 12 bases lying between them. This CDR3 is CSAERGDTEAFF. The DNA for the CDR3 is TGCAGCGCCGAGAGGGGTGACACTGAAGCTTTCTTT.

The V and J genes are TRBV29-1 and TRBJ2-3, with 13 bases matching TRBD2. The CDR3 is 17 amino acids. Germline CDR1 reads SQVTM; CDR2 reads ANQGSEA. V dropped 5 bases and J dropped 2; count of bases not matched to a gene: 10. The CDR3 loop is CSVTGTSGVALTDTQYF. Here the CDR3 DNA reads TGCAGCGTTACCGGGACTAGCGGGGTCGCTCTCACAGATACGCAGTATTTT.

The rearrangement uses TRBV11-2 and TRBJ2-5; 7 bases line up with TRBD2. This CDR3 has 13 amino acids. The V gene end was trimmed by 6 bases and the J gene end by 5 bases; junction bases not matched to a gene: 6. Germline V gene lookup returns CDR1 SGHAT and CDR2 FQNNGV. CDR3 loop: CASRRTSAETQYF. In DNA form, the CDR3 reads TGTGCCAGCAGGCGAACTAGCGCGGAGACCCAGTACTTC. Supplemented by reference TRBV11-2 and TRBJ2-5, the full variable domain reads EAGVAQSPRYKIIEKRQSVAFWCNPISGHATLYWYQQILGQGPKLLIQFQNNGVVDDSQLPKDRFSAERLKGVDSTLKIQPAKLEDSAVYLCASRRTSAETQYFGPGTRLLVL.

The V call is TRBV7-9, the J call TRBJ2-1; 9 bases agree with TRBD2. Trimming at V came to 10 bases and at J to 6 bases, leaving 10 bases not matched to a gene. CDR1 is SEHNR and CDR2 is FQNEAQ in the germline V gene (reference sequence). This CDR3 contains 14 residues. The CDR3 coding sequence is TGTGCCACCCCGGTCAGCGGGAGGCTCAATGAGCAGTTCTTC. Protein sequence: CATPVSGRLNEQFF.

V usage is TRBV11-2 and J usage is TRBJ2-1, with D possibly TRBD2 on 5 matching bases. CDR3 size: 15 residues. The germline CDR1 and CDR2 sequences are SGHAT and FQNNGV. V lost 1 base and J lost 8, with 15 bases in between. This CDR3 is CASSLAGRLGDEQFF. CDR3 DNA sequence: TGTGCCAGCAGCTTAGCGGGAAGGCTAGGCGATGAGCAGTTCTTC.

The CDR3 spells CASSTRDPHLDIQYF. The CDR3 region has the DNA TGTGCCAGTAGTACCCGGGACCCGCATTTGGACATTCAGTACTTC. The chain is built from TRBV19 and TRBJ2-7; the D call may be TRBD1 or TRBD2 (5 bases each). The J call may be in error: the DNA end matches TRBJ2-4 better. The germline CDR1 and CDR2 sequences are LNHDA and SQIVND (reference sequence). There are 15 residues in the CDR3.

The V and J genes are TRBV7-2 and TRBJ2-1, with D possibly being TRBD2 (6 bases). Germline V lookup: CDR1 SGHTA, CDR2 FQGNSA. Trimming removed 5 bases at V and 2 bases at J, with 16 bases between. This CDR3 comprises 16 residues. The chain's CDR3 is CASSRPWAGPYNEQFF. CDR3 sequence (DNA): TGTGCCAGCAGCCGACCTTGGGCGGGACCCTACAATGAGCAGTTCTTC.

This chain uses TRBV12-3 or TRBV12-4 with TRBJ1-1; D is unresolved. The V gene lost 7 bases and the J gene lost 11 bases, with 17 bases spanning the gap. This CDR3 spans 12 amino acids. The CDR3 here is CASTWQSNTAFF. The CDR3 DNA is TGTGCCAGCACCTGGCAGAGCAACACGGCTTTCTTT.